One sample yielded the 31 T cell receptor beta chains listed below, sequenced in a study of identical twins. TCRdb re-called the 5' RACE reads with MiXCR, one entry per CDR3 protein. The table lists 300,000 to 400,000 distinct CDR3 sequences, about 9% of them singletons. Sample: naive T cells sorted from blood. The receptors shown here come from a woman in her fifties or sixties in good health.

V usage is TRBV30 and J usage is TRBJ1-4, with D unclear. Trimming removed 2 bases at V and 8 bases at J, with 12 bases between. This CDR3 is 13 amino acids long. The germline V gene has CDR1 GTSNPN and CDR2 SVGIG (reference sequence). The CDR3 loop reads CAWSPGRKEKLFF. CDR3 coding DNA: TGTGCCTGGAGTCCAGGAAGGAAGGAAAAACTGTTTTTT. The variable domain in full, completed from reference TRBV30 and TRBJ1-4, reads SQTIHQWPATLVQPVGSPLSLECTVEGTSNPNLYWYRQAAGRGLQLLFYSVGIGQISSEVPQNLSASRPQDRQFILSSKKLLLSDSGFYLCAWSPGRKEKLFFGSGTQLSVL.

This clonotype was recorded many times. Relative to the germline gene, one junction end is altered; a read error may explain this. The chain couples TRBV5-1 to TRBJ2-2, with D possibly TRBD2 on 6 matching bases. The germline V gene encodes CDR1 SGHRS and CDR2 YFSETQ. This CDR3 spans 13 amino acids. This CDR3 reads CASSRGDTGELFF. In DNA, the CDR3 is TGTGCCAGCAGCCGCGGGGACACCGGGGAGCTGTTTTTT. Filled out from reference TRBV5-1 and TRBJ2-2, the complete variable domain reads KAGVTQTPRYLIKTRGQQVTLSCSPISGHRSVSWYQQTPGQGLQFLFEYFSETQRNKGNFPGRFSGRQFSNSRSEMNVSTLELGDSALYLCASSRGDTGELFFGEGSRLTVL.

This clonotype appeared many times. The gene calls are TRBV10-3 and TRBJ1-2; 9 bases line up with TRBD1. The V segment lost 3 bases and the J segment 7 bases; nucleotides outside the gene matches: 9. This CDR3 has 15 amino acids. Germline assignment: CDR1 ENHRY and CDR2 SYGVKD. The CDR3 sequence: CAISDRDREGTGYTF. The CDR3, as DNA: TGTGCCATCAGTGATCGGGACAGGGAGGGAACTGGCTACACCTTC.

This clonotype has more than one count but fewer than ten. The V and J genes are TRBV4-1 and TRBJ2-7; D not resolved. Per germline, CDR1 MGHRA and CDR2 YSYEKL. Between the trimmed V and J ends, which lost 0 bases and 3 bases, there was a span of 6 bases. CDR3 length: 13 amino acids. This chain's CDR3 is CASSQDSGYEQYV. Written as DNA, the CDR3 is TGCGCCAGCAGCCAAGATTCCGGCTACGAGCAGTACGTC.

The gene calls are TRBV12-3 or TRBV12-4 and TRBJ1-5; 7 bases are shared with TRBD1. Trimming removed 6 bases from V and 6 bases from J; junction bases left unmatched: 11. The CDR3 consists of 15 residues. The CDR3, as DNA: TGTGCCAGCAGCCACTTGACAGGGATTGGTCAGCCCCAGCATTTT. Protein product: CASSHLTGIGQPQHF.

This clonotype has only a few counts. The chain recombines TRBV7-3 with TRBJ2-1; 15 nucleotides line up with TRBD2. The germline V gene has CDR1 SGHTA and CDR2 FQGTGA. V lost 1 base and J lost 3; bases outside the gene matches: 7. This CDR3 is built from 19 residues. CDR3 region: CASSLRIPGLAGGYNEQFF. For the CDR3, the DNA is TGTGCCAGCAGCTTAAGGATCCCGGGACTAGCGGGAGGCTACAATGAGCAGTTCTTC. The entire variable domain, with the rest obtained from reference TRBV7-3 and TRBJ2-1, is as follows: GAGVSQTPSNKVTEKGKYVELRCDPISGHTALYWYRQSLGQGPEFLIYFQGTGAADDSGLPNDRFFAVRPEGSVSTLKIQRTERGDSAVYLCASSLRIPGLAGGYNEQFFGPGTRLTVL.

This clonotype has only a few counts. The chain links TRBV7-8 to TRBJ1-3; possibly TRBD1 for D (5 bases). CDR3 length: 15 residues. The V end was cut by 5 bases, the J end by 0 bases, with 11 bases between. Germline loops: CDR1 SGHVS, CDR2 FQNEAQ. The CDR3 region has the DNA TGTGCCAGCAGCCCAGGGTCTCCCTCTGGAAACACCATATATTTT. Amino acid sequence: CASSPGSPSGNTIYF.

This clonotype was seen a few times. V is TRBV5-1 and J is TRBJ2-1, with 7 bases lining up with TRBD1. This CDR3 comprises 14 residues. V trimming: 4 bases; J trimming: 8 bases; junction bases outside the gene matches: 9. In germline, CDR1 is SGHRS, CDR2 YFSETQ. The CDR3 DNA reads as TGCGCCAGCAGCACCCTCGACAGGGCCTATGAGCAGTTCTTC. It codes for CASSTLDRAYEQFF. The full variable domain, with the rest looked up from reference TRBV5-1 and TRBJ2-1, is KAGVTQTPRYLIKTRGQQVTLSCSPISGHRSVSWYQQTPGQGLQFLFEYFSETQRNKGNFPGRFSGRQFSNSRSEMNVSTLELGDSALYLCASSTLDRAYEQFFGPGTRLTVL.

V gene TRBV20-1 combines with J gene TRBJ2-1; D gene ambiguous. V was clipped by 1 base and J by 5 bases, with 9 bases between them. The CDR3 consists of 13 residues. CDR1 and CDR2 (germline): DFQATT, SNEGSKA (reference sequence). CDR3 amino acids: CSARANRNNEQFF. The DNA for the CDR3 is TGCAGTGCTAGAGCTAACCGCAACAATGAGCAGTTCTTC.

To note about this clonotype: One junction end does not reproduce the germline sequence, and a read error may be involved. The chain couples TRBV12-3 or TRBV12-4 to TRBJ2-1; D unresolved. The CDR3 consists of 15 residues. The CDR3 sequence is CASRLEVSSYNEQFF. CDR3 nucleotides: TGTGCCAGCAGATTAGAGGTCAGCTCCTACAATGAGCAGTTCTTC.

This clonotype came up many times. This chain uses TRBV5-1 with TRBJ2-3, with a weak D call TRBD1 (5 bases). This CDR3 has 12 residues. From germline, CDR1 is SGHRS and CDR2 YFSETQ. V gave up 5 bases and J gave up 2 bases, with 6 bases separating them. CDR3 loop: CASRGATDTQYF. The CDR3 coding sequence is TGCGCCAGCAGAGGGGCCACAGATACGCAGTATTTT.

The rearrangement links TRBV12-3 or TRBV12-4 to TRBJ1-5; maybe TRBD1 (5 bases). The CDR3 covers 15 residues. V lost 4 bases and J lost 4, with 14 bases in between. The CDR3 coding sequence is TGTGCCAGCAGTTCGACAGCGGGCCTTAATCAGCCCCAGCATTTT. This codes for CASSSTAGLNQPQHF.

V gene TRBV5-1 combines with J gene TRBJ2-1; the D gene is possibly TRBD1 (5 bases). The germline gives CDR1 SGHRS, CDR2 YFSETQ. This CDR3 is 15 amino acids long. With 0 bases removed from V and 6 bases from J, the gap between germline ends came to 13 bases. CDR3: CASSLGAGSGNEQFF. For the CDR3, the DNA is TGCGCCAGCAGCTTGGGGGCAGGGTCAGGCAATGAGCAGTTCTTC.

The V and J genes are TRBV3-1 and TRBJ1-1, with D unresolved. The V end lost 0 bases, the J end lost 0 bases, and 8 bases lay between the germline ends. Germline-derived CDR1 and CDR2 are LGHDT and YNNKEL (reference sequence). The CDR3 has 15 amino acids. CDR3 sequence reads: CASSQERTVNTEAFF. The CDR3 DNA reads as TGTGCCAGCAGCCAAGAAAGGACGGTGAACACTGAAGCTTTCTTT.

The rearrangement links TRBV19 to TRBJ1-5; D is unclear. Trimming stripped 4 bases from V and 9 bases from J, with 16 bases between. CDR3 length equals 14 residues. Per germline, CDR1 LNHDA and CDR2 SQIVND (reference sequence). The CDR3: CASSNQVPSLPQHF. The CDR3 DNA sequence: TGTGCCAGTAGTAATCAAGTACCCTCCCTGCCCCAGCATTTT.

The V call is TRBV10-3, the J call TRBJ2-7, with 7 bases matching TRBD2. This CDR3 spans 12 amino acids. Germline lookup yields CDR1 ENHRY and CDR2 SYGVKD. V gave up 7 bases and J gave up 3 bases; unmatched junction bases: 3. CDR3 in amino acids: CAINGGGYEQYF. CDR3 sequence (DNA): TGTGCCATCAATGGCGGGGGCTACGAGCAGTACTTC.

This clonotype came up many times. Written as DNA, the CDR3 is TGCGCCAGCAGCCAACCGGTTAGCACCGGGGAGCTGTTTTTT. Translated, it gives CASSQPVSTGELFF. This chain connects TRBV4-1 to TRBJ2-2; unclear D gene. The germline V gene encodes CDR1 MGHRA and CDR2 YSYEKL. The CDR3 length is 14 residues. V lost 2 bases and J 4 bases, leaving 8 bases between the germline ends.

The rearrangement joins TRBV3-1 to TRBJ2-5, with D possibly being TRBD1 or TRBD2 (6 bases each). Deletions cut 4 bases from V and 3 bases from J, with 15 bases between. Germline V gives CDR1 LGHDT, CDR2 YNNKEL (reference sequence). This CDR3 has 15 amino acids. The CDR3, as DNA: TGTGCCAGCAGCCCATTCATAGGGGGGAAAGAGACCCAGTACTTC. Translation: CASSPFIGGKETQYF.

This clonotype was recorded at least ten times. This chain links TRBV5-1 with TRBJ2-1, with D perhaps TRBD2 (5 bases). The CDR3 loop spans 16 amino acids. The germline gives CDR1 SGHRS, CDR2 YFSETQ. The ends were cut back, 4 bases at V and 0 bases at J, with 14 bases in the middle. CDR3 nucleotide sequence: TGCGCCAGCAGCCCTGCTAGCAGAAGCTCCTACAATGAGCAGTTCTTC. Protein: CASSPASRSSYNEQFF.

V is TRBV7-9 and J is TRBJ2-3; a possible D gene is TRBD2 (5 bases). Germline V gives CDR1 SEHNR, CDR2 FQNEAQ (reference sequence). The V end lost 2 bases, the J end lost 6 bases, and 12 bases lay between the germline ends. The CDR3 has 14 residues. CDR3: CASSLMRATDTQYF. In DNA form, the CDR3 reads TGTGCCAGCAGCTTAATGCGGGCCACTGATACGCAGTATTTT.

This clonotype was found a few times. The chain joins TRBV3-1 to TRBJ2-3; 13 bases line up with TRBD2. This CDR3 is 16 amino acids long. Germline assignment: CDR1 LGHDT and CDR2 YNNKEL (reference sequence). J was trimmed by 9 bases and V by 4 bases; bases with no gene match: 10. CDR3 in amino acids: CASSRGLAGPAGTQYF. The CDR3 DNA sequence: TGTGCCAGCAGCCGGGGACTAGCGGGACCCGCAGGAACGCAGTATTTT.

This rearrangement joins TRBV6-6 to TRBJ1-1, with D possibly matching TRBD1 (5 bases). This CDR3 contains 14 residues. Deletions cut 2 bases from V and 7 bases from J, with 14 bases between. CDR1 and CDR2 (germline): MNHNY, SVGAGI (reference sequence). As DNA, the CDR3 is TGTGCCAGCAGTTACGTCGGGGGTGCGGGTGAAGCTTTCTTT. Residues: CASSYVGGAGEAFF.

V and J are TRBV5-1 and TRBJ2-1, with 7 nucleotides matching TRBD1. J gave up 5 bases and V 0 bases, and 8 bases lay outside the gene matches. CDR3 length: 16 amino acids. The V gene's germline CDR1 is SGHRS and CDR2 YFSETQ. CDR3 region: CASSLAPGGADNEQFF. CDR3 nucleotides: TGCGCCAGCAGCTTGGCACCAGGGGGAGCGGACAATGAGCAGTTCTTC.

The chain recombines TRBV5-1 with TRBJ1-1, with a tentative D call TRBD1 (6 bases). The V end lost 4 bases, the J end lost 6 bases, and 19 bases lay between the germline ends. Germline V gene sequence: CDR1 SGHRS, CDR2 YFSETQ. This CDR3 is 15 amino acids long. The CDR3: CASSPDGGRVAEAFF. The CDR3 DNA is TGCGCCAGCAGCCCGGACGGGGGGCGGGTCGCTGAAGCTTTCTTT. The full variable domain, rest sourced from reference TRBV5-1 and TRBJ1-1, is KAGVTQTPRYLIKTRGQQVTLSCSPISGHRSVSWYQQTPGQGLQFLFEYFSETQRNKGNFPGRFSGRQFSNSRSEMNVSTLELGDSALYLCASSPDGGRVAEAFFGQGTRLTVV.

The CDR3 region is CASSPGSGGEQYF. CDR3 bases: TGTGCCAGCTCACCGGGATCGGGGGGAGAGCAGTACTTC. The rearrangement joins TRBV18 to TRBJ2-7; 7 bases fit TRBD2. CDR3 length: 13 residues. The trim removed 3 bases at V and 7 bases at J, leaving 6 bases unmatched. Germline V CDR1 and CDR2: KGHSH, LQKENI.

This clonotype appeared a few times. The CDR3, as DNA: TGCGCCAGCAGCGGGACTAGCGGGATACAAGAGACCCAGTACTTC. It codes for CASSGTSGIQETQYF. The chain employs TRBV5-1 and TRBJ2-5; 13 nucleotides agree with TRBD2. Germline CDR1 SGHRS, CDR2 YFSETQ. V lost 4 bases, J lost 2 bases, and 2 bases stayed unmatched. The CDR3 is 15 amino acids.

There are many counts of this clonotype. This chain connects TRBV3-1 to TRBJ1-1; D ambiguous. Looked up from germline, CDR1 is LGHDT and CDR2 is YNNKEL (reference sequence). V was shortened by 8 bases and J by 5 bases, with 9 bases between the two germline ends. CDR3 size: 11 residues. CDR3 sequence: CASFLGTEAFF. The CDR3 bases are TGTGCCAGCTTCTTAGGGACTGAAGCTTTCTTT.

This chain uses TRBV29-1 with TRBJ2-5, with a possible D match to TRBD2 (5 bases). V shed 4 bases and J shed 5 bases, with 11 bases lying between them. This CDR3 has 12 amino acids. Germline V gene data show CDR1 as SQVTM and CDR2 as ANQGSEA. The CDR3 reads CSVVWLAETQYF. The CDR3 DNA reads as TGCAGCGTTGTTTGGCTAGCCGAGACCCAGTACTTC.

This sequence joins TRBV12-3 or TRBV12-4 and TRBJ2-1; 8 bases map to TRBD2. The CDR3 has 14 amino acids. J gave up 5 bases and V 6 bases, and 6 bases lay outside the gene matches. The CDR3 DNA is TGTGCCAGCAGCACGGGGGGGACCAACAATGAGCAGTTCTTC. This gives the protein CASSTGGTNNEQFF.

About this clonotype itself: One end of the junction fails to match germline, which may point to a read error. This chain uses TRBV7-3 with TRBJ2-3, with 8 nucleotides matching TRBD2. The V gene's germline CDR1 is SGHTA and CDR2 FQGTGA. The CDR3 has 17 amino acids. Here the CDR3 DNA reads TGTGCCAGCAGCTTGTTGGCTAGCGGGCACGCCACAGATACCCAGTATTTT. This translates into CASSLLASGHATDTQYF.

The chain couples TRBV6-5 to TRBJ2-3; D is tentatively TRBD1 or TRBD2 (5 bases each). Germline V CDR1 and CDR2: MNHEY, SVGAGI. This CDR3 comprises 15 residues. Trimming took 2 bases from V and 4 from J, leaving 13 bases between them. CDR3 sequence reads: CASSYNSGPPDTQYF. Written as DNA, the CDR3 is TGTGCCAGCAGTTACAATTCGGGACCTCCAGATACGCAGTATTTT.